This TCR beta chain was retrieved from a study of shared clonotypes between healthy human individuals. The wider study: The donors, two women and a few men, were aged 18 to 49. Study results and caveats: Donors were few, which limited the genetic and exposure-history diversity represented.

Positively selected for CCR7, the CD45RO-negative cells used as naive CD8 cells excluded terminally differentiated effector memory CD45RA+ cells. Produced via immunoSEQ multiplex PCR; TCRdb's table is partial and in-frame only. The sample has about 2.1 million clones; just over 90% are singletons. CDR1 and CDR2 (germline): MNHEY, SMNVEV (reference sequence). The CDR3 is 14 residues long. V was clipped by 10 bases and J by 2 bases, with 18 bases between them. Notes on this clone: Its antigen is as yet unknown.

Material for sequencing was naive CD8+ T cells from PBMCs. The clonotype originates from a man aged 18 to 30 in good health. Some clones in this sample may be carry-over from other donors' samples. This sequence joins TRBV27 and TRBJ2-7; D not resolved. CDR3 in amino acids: CATRKLQDAYEQYF. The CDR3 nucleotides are TGTGCCACCCGAAAACTGCAGGACGCCTACGAGCAGTACTTC.